Presented here are 22 T cell receptor beta chains from one specimen sequenced in a study of blood T cells in healthy people across ages. PCR was performed a second time for about 7 to 12 cycles using a sample-barcoded 5' primer and a J-beta primer mix. From the 5' RACE reads, TCRdb called clonotypes with MiXCR, one entry per CDR3 protein. The sample has hundreds of thousands of distinct CDR3 sequences; under 30% are singletons. The sample consisted of blood. The source is a woman aged 80 or older in good health.

Remarks on this clonotype: This sequence may be a read error, since a much larger clone differs from it by one base. J is TRBJ1-1 and V is TRBV29-1; 8 bases align to TRBD1. Germline V gene sequence: CDR1 SQVTM, CDR2 ANQGSEA. This CDR3 contains 14 residues. CDR3: CCVAPGTGNTEAFF. Here the CDR3 DNA reads TGCTGCGTTGCTCCCGGGACAGGGAACACTGAAGCTTTCTTT.

The rearrangement uses TRBV7-2 and TRBJ1-5; tentative D call: TRBD1 (5 bases). CDR3 length: 13 residues. V lost 3 bases and J 8 bases, leaving 11 bases between the germline ends. In germline, CDR1 is SGHTA, CDR2 FQGNSA. CDR3 sequence reads: CASSFTPREPQHF. The CDR3 DNA is TGTGCCAGCAGCTTCACCCCCAGGGAGCCCCAGCATTTT.

Note on this clonotype: One end of the junction fails to match germline, which may point to a read error. The V gene is TRBV6-5, the J gene TRBJ2-6; tentative D call: TRBD1 (5 bases). The CDR3 sequence is 13 residues long. CDR1 is MNHEY and CDR2 is SVGAGI in the germline V gene. In DNA, the CDR3 is TGTGCTAGCAAAAGGCCTGGGGCCAACGTCCGGACTTTC. Residues: CASKRPGANVRTF.

The table lists this clonotype with many counts. The chain recombines TRBV7-2 with TRBJ2-7; no firm D call. V lost 5 bases to trimming and J lost 2 bases, with 16 bases between them. The germline V gene encodes CDR1 SGHTA and CDR2 FQGNSA. The CDR3 length is 15 residues. Here the CDR3 reads CASSTTPGPAYEQYF. The DNA for the CDR3 is TGTGCCAGCAGCACGACTCCGGGCCCCGCCTACGAGCAGTACTTC.

This clonotype appeared many times. The V and J genes are TRBV29-1 and TRBJ2-1; 12 positions agree with TRBD2. The CDR3 contains 16 residues. The germline V gene has CDR1 SQVTM and CDR2 ANQGSEA. V shed 2 bases, J shed 6 bases, and the junction held 8 bases outside the gene matches. The CDR3 DNA sequence: TGCAGCGTTGAAAAGCGGACTAGCGGGGCTCCCAATGAGCAGTTCTTC. Amino acids: CSVEKRTSGAPNEQFF.

This chain links TRBV20-1 with TRBJ2-7, with a possible D match to TRBD2 (5 bases). Looked up from germline, CDR1 is DFQATT and CDR2 is SNEGSKA (reference sequence). CDR3 size: 12 residues. V lost 5 bases, J lost 9 bases, and 17 bases lay in between. The CDR3 nucleotides read TGCAGTGCTCATTCACGGGGTGCCGTGCAGTACTTC. Translating it yields CSAHSRGAVQYF.

This clonotype was detected a few times. This sequence joins TRBV28 and TRBJ1-5; D gene uncertain. CDR3 length: 13 amino acids. The germline V and J ends were trimmed by 5 bases and 9 bases, with 14 bases remaining between them. Germline CDR1 and CDR2: MDHEN and SYDVKM. The CDR3 DNA is TGTGCCAGCAGTCCCCCAGGTTTAAGGCCCCAGCATTTT. Its protein is CASSPPGLRPQHF.

The chain has TRBV12-3 or TRBV12-4 and TRBJ2-3; D gene unclear. The CDR3 sequence is 14 residues long. Deletions cut 3 bases from V and 4 bases from J, with 11 bases between. The CDR3: CASSFRGKADTQYF. As DNA, the CDR3 is TGTGCCAGCAGTTTCCGTGGGAAAGCAGATACGCAGTATTTT.

Ten or more counts support this clonotype. The rearrangement uses TRBV7-2 and TRBJ1-1; weak D call: TRBD1 (5 bases). This CDR3 is 16 amino acids long. Trimming pared 5 bases from V and 1 base from J, leaving 17 bases between. Looked up from germline, CDR1 is SGHTA and CDR2 is FQGNSA. CDR3 nucleotides: TGTGCCAGCAGCAGGAGGGACCTTAGGAGGAACACTGAAGCTTTCTTT. It specifies CASSRRDLRRNTEAFF.

Of note for this clonotype: An end of the junction differs from the germline gene, which may be a read error. The genes are TRBV6-6 and TRBJ2-7, with TRBD2 matching over 16 bases. CDR3 size: 16 residues. Germline values: CDR1 MNHNY, CDR2 SVGAGI (reference sequence). CDR3 nucleotides: TGTGCCAGCAGTTACAGCGACAGAGGGACTAGCGGGGGGGCAGACTTC. Translating gives CASSYSDRGTSGGADF.

This clonotype was detected many times. The V gene is TRBV4-3, the J gene TRBJ1-2; D gene uncertain. This CDR3 contains 15 residues. V lost 0 bases and J lost 1, with 9 bases in between. CDR1 LGHNA and CDR2 YSLEER come from the germline V gene. The CDR3 DNA follows: TGCGCCAGCAGCCAAGATCACGGCGGTAACTATGGCTACACCTTC. It yields the protein CASSQDHGGNYGYTF.

The V gene is TRBV12-3 or TRBV12-4, the J gene TRBJ1-1; D remains ambiguous. This CDR3 comprises 13 residues. Trimming removed 4 bases from V and 1 base from J, with 7 bases in between. DNA for the CDR3: TGTGCCAGCAGTTCACTTTCGAACACTGAAGCTTTCTTT. The encoded protein is CASSSLSNTEAFF.

This chain joins TRBV20-1 and TRBJ2-7; 9 nucleotides align to TRBD1. The J segment lost 6 bases and the V segment lost 3 bases, leaving 6 bases of the junction unmatched. The CDR3 extends over 13 amino acids. Germline assignment: CDR1 DFQATT and CDR2 SNEGSKA (reference sequence). DNA of the CDR3: TGCAGTGCTAGGGTGACAGGGGGGCGCGAGCAGTACTTC. Translation: CSARVTGGREQYF.

This clonotype was observed a handful of times. The chain is built from TRBV12-3 or TRBV12-4 and TRBJ2-7; D not resolved. V lost 6 bases to trimming and J lost 1 base, with 16 bases between them. The CDR3 totals 15 residues. The CDR3 sequence is CASSRQWALSYEQYF. CDR3 bases: TGTGCCAGCAGCCGTCAGTGGGCTCTTTCCTACGAGCAGTACTTC.

This clonotype appeared a few times. The chain has TRBV7-6 and TRBJ2-3; tentatively, D is TRBD2 (6 bases). CDR1 is SGHVS and CDR2 is FNYEAQ in the germline V gene. Trimming cost V 1 base and J 2 bases, with 16 bases left between them. There are 17 residues in the CDR3. CDR3 region: CASSLELAGSHTDTQYF. CDR3 DNA sequence: TGTGCCAGCAGCTTAGAGTTGGCGGGGTCACACACAGATACGCAGTATTTT.

This clonotype occurred many times. V and J are TRBV29-1 and TRBJ1-1; D possibly corresponds to TRBD1 (5 bases). Germline loops: CDR1 SQVTM, CDR2 ANQGSEA. The CDR3 totals 11 residues. V dropped 8 bases and J dropped 6 bases, with 13 bases sitting between them. CDR3 sequence (DNA): TGCAGCCCCAGCTGGGGGGCTGAAGCTTTCTTT. This gives the protein CSPSWGAEAFF.

In regard to this clonotype: A single base separates this from a much larger clone, so it may be a read error. V usage is TRBV12-3 or TRBV12-4 and J usage is TRBJ2-7; D is perhaps TRBD1 or TRBD2 (7 bases each). V lost 6 bases, J lost 2 bases, and 14 bases lay in between. This CDR3 has 14 amino acids. CDR3 loop: CASSQGGATYEQYV. The CDR3 DNA follows: TGTGCCAGCAGCCAGGGGGGGGCCACCTACGAGCAGTACGTC.

The V call is TRBV30, the J call TRBJ2-2; D is unresolved. This CDR3 spans 14 amino acids. V was trimmed by 0 bases and J by 3 bases, leaving 8 bases between them. The germline V gene has CDR1 GTSNPN and CDR2 SVGIG (reference sequence). In DNA, the CDR3 is TGTGCCTGGAGTGTACTGTCCCACACCGGGGAGCTGTTTTTT. Protein: CAWSVLSHTGELFF.

This clonotype was counted at least ten times. V usage is TRBV6-8 and J usage is TRBJ2-1; 8 bases agree with TRBD2. CDR3 length equals 18 residues. Germline V gene lookup returns CDR1 MNHGY and CDR2 SAAAGT. After removal of 2 bases from V and 0 bases from J, the junction contained 9 bases not matched to a gene. In nucleotides, the CDR3 is TGTGCCAGCAGTTACAGCGGGGGCCCCGAAAGCTCCTACAATGAGCAGTTCTTC. Amino acid sequence: CASSYSGGPESSYNEQFF.

The V gene is TRBV6-2 or TRBV6-3, the J gene TRBJ2-3, with 7 bases aligning to TRBD2. CDR3 size: 17 residues. V gave up 1 base and J gave up 0 bases; unmatched junction bases: 7. From germline, CDR1 is MNHEY and CDR2 SVGEGT. CDR3 DNA sequence: TGTGCCAGCAGTTACTTTCGGGGGGTGACTAGCACAGATACGCAGTATTTT. Protein product: CASSYFRGVTSTDTQYF.

Concerning this clonotype itself: The CDR3 end shows no conserved phenylalanine or tryptophan, and so a read error is likely. Because the CDR3's place on the DNA is in doubt, the DNA is left out and the CDR3 is given as listed by TCRdb. V usage is TRBV5-4 and J usage is TRBJ1-1. Per germline, CDR1 SGHNT and CDR2 YYREEE (reference sequence). A total of 14 residues make up the CDR3, ends included. CDR3: CASSSTSDLREASL.

Points on this clonotype: A much larger clone is a single base away; this may be a read error. This chain links TRBV6-2 or TRBV6-3 with TRBJ2-1, with TRBD2 matching over 9 bases. The better agreement between TRBJ2-7 and the DNA end casts doubt on the J call. This CDR3 has 15 amino acids. CDR1 and CDR2 from the germline V gene are MNHEY and SVGEGT. CDR3 nucleotides: TGTGCCAGCACCCTGAGCGGGGGGTCCTACAATGAGCAGTACTTC. Its protein product is CASTLSGGSYNEQYF.